These T cell receptor beta chains were read from a single sample in a study of blood T cell repertoires in COVID-19. Some clones are missing from TCRdb's copy, which holds only in-frame ones; the method was immunoSEQ multiplex PCR. The sample carries about 200,000 clones, about 90% recorded once. The sequencing sample was made of peripheral blood. The receptors shown here come from a man in his 60s with active or convalescent COVID-19. CDR3s include the opening cysteine and the closing phenylalanine or tryptophan. The order of the fields is D gene, J gene, clone size, V gene, CDR3 DNA, CDR3 protein. A D gene is named only where the DNA matches it firmly. Only some rows state a clone size, as once, few, many or a class for expanded clones.

d_call: TRBD1
j_call: TRBJ1-6
clone_size: -
v_call: TRBV27
cdr3_nt: TGTGCCAGCAGTGCACAGGGGGTTGATTCACCCCTCCACTTT
cdr3_aa: CASSAQGVDSPLHF

d_call: -
j_call: TRBJ1-5
clone_size: -
v_call: TRBV2
cdr3_nt: TGTGCCATCAAGCGTTATGAAGAGCCCCAGCATTTT
cdr3_aa: CAIKRYEEPQHF

d_call: -
j_call: TRBJ2-7
clone_size: -
v_call: TRBV21-1
cdr3_nt: TGTGCCAGCAGCAAAGGACAGGGCGCCTACGAGCAGTACTTC
cdr3_aa: CASSKGQGAYEQYF

d_call: -
j_call: TRBJ1-6
clone_size: -
v_call: TRBV27
cdr3_nt: TGTGCCAGCAGTTTATACGGTGGGGGACTTAGCTCCTATAATTCACCCCTCCACTTT
cdr3_aa: CASSLYGGGLSSYNSPLHF

d_call: TRBD1
j_call: TRBJ1-5
clone_size: -
v_call: TRBV19
cdr3_nt: TGTGCCAGTAGACAGGGGTTTGGTCAGCCCCAGCATTTT
cdr3_aa: CASRQGFGQPQHF

d_call: TRBD2
j_call: TRBJ2-7
clone_size: -
v_call: TRBV7-9
cdr3_nt: TGTGCCAGCAGCTGGCGGGGGGGTAGTGGAGGCTACGAGCAGTACTTC
cdr3_aa: CASSWRGGSGGYEQYF

d_call: -
j_call: TRBJ1-5
clone_size: once
v_call: TRBV2
cdr3_nt: TGTGCCAGCAGTGTTGAACAGGGCAATCAGCCCCAGCATTTT
cdr3_aa: CASSVEQGNQPQHF

d_call: TRBD1
j_call: TRBJ1-1
clone_size: few
v_call: TRBV7-2
cdr3_nt: TGTGCCAGCAGCCGTCTAAGGGGGCTGGGCACTGAAGCTTTCTTT
cdr3_aa: CASSRLRGLGTEAFF

d_call: -
j_call: TRBJ1-1
clone_size: -
v_call: TRBV2
cdr3_nt: TGTGCCAGCAGTGATAGATTGAACACTGAAGCTTTCTTT
cdr3_aa: CASSDRLNTEAFF

d_call: -
j_call: TRBJ1-3
clone_size: -
v_call: TRBV5-1
cdr3_nt: TGCGCCAGCAGGGGGGGACCGAACTCTGGAAACACCATATATTTT
cdr3_aa: CASRGGPNSGNTIYF

d_call: -
j_call: TRBJ1-4
clone_size: -
v_call: TRBV4-1
cdr3_nt: TGCGCCAGCAGCCAAGAACCGGGGGACAATGAAAAACTGTTTTTT
cdr3_aa: CASSQEPGDNEKLFF

d_call: -
j_call: TRBJ2-1
clone_size: -
v_call: TRBV9
cdr3_nt: TGTGCCAGCAGCGTAACCCAGGGGGAGCAGTTCTTC
cdr3_aa: CASSVTQGEQFF

d_call: -
j_call: TRBJ2-7
clone_size: few
v_call: TRBV3-1/TRBV3-2
cdr3_nt: TGTGCCAGCAGCCAAGATGATAGAGAGCAGTACTTC
cdr3_aa: CASSQDDREQYF

d_call: TRBD2
j_call: TRBJ2-1
clone_size: -
v_call: TRBV5-1
cdr3_nt: TGCGCCAGCAGCTCCCCTAGCGGGGGAGCTTACAATGAGCAGTTCTTC
cdr3_aa: CASSSPSGGAYNEQFF

d_call: TRBD2
j_call: TRBJ2-5
clone_size: -
v_call: TRBV7-9
cdr3_nt: TGTGCCAGCAGCTTCGGGTCTAGCGGGGGCCAAGAGACCCAGTACTTC
cdr3_aa: CASSFGSSGGQETQYF

d_call: -
j_call: TRBJ2-4
clone_size: -
v_call: TRBV11-3
cdr3_nt: TGTGCCAGCAGCTTGGAGGGACCTCTAGCCAAAAACATTCAGTACTTC
cdr3_aa: CASSLEGPLAKNIQYF

d_call: TRBD1
j_call: TRBJ2-7
clone_size: -
v_call: TRBV27
cdr3_nt: TGTGCCAGCAGTTTACGGGCAGGCAGGGGGCTAACCTATCCACGAAGCGAGCAGTACTTC
cdr3_aa: CASSLRAGRGLTYPRSEQYF

d_call: TRBD2
j_call: TRBJ2-1
clone_size: -
v_call: TRBV4-1
cdr3_nt: TGCGCCAGCAGCCGACTAGCGGGGGGCTCCGGACGAGATGAGCAGTTCTTC
cdr3_aa: CASSRLAGGSGRDEQFF

d_call: TRBD1
j_call: TRBJ1-5
clone_size: -
v_call: TRBV24-1
cdr3_nt: TGTGCCACCAGTGATCCTGGACAGGGAGGCAATCAGCCCCAGCATTTT
cdr3_aa: CATSDPGQGGNQPQHF

d_call: TRBD2
j_call: TRBJ2-7
clone_size: -
v_call: TRBV24-1
cdr3_nt: TGTGCCACCAGTGATTCTCAGACTAGCGGATACGAGCAGTACTTC
cdr3_aa: CATSDSQTSGYEQYF

d_call: -
j_call: TRBJ1-6
clone_size: -
v_call: TRBV18
cdr3_nt: TGTGCCAGCTCACCGGGGCGTTCACCCCTCCACTTT
cdr3_aa: CASSPGRSPLHF

d_call: TRBD2
j_call: TRBJ2-2
clone_size: many
v_call: TRBV5-4
cdr3_nt: TGTGCCAGCAGCCCGGGACTAGCGGGCCTCACCGGGGAGCTGTTTTTT
cdr3_aa: CASSPGLAGLTGELFF

d_call: TRBD1
j_call: TRBJ2-7
clone_size: once
v_call: TRBV28
cdr3_nt: TGTGCCAGCAGTCAGACCCTCGGACAGGGTGGCTACGAGCAGTACTTC
cdr3_aa: CASSQTLGQGGYEQYF

d_call: -
j_call: TRBJ2-2
clone_size: -
v_call: TRBV9
cdr3_nt: TGTGCCAGCAGCGTAGGTTTGGCTGGGGAGCTGTTTTTT
cdr3_aa: CASSVGLAGELFF

d_call: -
j_call: TRBJ1-2
clone_size: -
v_call: TRBV5-5
cdr3_nt: TGTGCCAGCAGCTTAGCCCGGACAGCTAACTATGGCTACACCTTC
cdr3_aa: CASSLARTANYGYTF

d_call: TRBD1
j_call: TRBJ2-7
clone_size: few
v_call: TRBV24-1
cdr3_nt: TGTGCCACCTCGGGACAGCCTTCCTACGAGCAGTACTTC
cdr3_aa: CATSGQPSYEQYF

d_call: TRBD1
j_call: TRBJ1-3
clone_size: -
v_call: TRBV27
cdr3_nt: TGTGCCAGGTCGACAGGGGACTCTGGAAACACCATATATTTT
cdr3_aa: CARSTGDSGNTIYF

d_call: TRBD1
j_call: TRBJ1-1
clone_size: -
v_call: TRBV5-1
cdr3_nt: TGCGCCAGCAGCTTGGGGGGACAGCCGAACACTGAAGCTTTCTTT
cdr3_aa: CASSLGGQPNTEAFF

d_call: TRBD2
j_call: TRBJ2-5
clone_size: -
v_call: TRBV6-5
cdr3_nt: TGTGCCAGCGCGGGACTAGCGGGGGAAGAGACCCAGTACTTC
cdr3_aa: CASAGLAGEETQYF

d_call: TRBD1
j_call: TRBJ2-1
clone_size: once
v_call: TRBV18
cdr3_nt: TGTGCCACCAGGGGGTACAATGAGCAGTTCTTC
cdr3_aa: CATRGYNEQFF

d_call: -
j_call: TRBJ1-2
clone_size: -
v_call: TRBV21-1
cdr3_nt: TGTGCCAGCAGCAAAAGCGGGGACAGGATTAACTATGGCTACACCTTC
cdr3_aa: CASSKSGDRINYGYTF

d_call: TRBD1
j_call: TRBJ1-2
clone_size: -
v_call: TRBV2
cdr3_nt: TGTGCCAGCAGTGACTTAGGACAGGGGGCGTTGGGCTACACCTTC
cdr3_aa: CASSDLGQGALGYTF

d_call: -
j_call: TRBJ2-7
clone_size: -
v_call: TRBV15
cdr3_nt: TGTGCCACCAGCAGAGATAACGGGTACGAGCAGTACTTC
cdr3_aa: CATSRDNGYEQYF

d_call: -
j_call: TRBJ1-6
clone_size: -
v_call: TRBV5-1
cdr3_nt: TGCGCCAGCAGCCCTGGTGGAGATTCACCCCTCCACTTT
cdr3_aa: CASSPGGDSPLHF

d_call: TRBD1
j_call: TRBJ1-6
clone_size: -
v_call: TRBV11-3
cdr3_nt: TGTGCCAGCAGCCGTTTCCGGGACAGTAATTCACCCCTCCACTTT
cdr3_aa: CASSRFRDSNSPLHF